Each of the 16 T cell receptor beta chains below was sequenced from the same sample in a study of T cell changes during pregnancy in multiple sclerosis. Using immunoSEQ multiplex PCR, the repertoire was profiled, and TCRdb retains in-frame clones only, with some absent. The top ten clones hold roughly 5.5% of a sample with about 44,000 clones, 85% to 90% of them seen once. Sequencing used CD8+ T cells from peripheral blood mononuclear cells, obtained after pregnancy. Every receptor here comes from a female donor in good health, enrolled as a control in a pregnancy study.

CDR3: CSVLETGQVLNEQFF. The CDR3 nucleotides read TGCAGCGTTTTAGAGACGGGACAGGTACTCAATGAGCAGTTCTTC. This chain connects TRBV29-1 to TRBJ2-1; TRBD1 agrees at 8 bases. This CDR3 region has 15 residues. Germline loops: CDR1 SQVTM, CDR2 ANQGSEA. The junction had 12 bases not matched to a gene; V was cut back by 5 bases and J by 6 bases.

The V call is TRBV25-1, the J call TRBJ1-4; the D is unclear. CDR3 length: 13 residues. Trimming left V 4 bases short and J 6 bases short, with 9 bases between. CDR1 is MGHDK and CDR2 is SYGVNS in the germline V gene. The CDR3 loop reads CASSAGVYEKLFF. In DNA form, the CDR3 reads TGTGCCAGCAGTGCCGGGGTGTATGAAAAACTGTTTTTT.

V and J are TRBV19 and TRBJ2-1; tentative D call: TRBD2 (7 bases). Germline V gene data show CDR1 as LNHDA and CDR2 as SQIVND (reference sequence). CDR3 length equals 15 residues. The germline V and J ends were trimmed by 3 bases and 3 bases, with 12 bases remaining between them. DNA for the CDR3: TGTGCCAGTAGTATGGGGGGGCCGGTCTACAATGAGCAGTTCTTC. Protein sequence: CASSMGGPVYNEQFF.

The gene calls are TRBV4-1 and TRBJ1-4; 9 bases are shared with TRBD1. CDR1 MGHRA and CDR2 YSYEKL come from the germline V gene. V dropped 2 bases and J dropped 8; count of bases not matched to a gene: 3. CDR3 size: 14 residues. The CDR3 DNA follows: TGCGCCAGCAGCCAACCGACAGGGGGGGAAAAACTGTTTTTT. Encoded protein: CASSQPTGGEKLFF.

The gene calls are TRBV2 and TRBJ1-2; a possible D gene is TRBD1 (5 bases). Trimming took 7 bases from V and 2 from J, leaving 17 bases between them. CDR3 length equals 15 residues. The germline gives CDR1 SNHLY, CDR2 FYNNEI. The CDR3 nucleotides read TGTGCCAGCAACTTCCCCCAGGGTCTGAACTATGGCTACACCTTC. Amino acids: CASNFPQGLNYGYTF.

The CDR3, as DNA: TGCGCCAGCAGCCAAGAAACGATAGCGGGGGCTTTCGACGAGCAGTACTTC. Amino acid sequence: CASSQETIAGAFDEQYF. This sequence joins TRBV4-3 and TRBJ2-7, with 9 bases matching TRBD2. Looked up from germline, CDR1 is LGHNA and CDR2 is YSLEER. The CDR3 has 17 residues. Losses at the gene ends were 0 bases for V and 5 bases for J; bases not matched to a gene: 11.

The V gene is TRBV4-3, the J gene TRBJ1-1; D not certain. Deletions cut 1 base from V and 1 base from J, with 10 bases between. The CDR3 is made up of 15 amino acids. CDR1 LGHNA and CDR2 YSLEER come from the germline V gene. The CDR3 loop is CASSQGAGSNTEAFF. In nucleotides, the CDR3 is TGCGCCAGCAGCCAAGGTGCGGGGTCGAACACTGAAGCTTTCTTT.

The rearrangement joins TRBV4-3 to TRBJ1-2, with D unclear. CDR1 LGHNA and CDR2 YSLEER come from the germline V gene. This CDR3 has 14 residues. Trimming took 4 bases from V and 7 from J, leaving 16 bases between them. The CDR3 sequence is CASSPNRESVGYTF. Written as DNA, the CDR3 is TGCGCCAGCAGCCCGAACCGGGAATCCGTTGGCTACACCTTC.

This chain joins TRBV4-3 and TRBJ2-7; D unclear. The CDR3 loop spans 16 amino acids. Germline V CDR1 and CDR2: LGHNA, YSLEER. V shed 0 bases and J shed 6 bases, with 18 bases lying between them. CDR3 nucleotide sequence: TGCGCCAGCAGCCAAGATTGGCAGCTAAAGTCGGGCGAGCAGTACTTC. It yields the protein CASSQDWQLKSGEQYF.

The CDR3 reads CASSQAWRGVFSEDVDTQYF. The CDR3, as DNA: TGCGCCAGCAGCCAAGCTTGGCGGGGGGTTTTTTCAGAGGATGTAGATACGCAGTATTTT. The chain employs TRBV4-3 and TRBJ2-3; 8 nucleotides line up with TRBD2. This CDR3 contains 20 residues. The V gene end was trimmed by 1 base and the J gene end by 5 bases; junction bases not matched to a gene: 20. CDR1 and CDR2 (germline): LGHNA, YSLEER.

The CDR3 sequence is CASSLSADTQYF. The CDR3 DNA sequence: TGTGCCAGCAGCTTAAGCGCAGATACGCAGTATTTT. V usage is TRBV7-9 and J usage is TRBJ2-3; no clear D gene. The CDR3 is 12 amino acids. Trimming shortened V by 2 bases and J by 4 bases, and 4 bases separated the two germline ends. Germline V gene data show CDR1 as SEHNR and CDR2 as FQNEAQ (reference sequence).

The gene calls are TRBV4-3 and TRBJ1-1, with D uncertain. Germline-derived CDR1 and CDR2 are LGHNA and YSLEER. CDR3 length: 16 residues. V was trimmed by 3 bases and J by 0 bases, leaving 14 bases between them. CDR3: CASSQSPSYLNTEAFF. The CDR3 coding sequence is TGCGCCAGCAGCCAGAGCCCGAGTTACCTGAACACTGAAGCTTTCTTT.

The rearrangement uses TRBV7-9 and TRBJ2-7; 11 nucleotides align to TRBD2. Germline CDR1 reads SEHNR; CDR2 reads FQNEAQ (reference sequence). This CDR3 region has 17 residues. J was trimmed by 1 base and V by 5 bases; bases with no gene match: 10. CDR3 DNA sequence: TGTGCCAGCAGCCCCCTCGTCCTAGCGGGGGGTTCCTACGAGCAGTACTTC. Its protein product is CASSPLVLAGGSYEQYF.

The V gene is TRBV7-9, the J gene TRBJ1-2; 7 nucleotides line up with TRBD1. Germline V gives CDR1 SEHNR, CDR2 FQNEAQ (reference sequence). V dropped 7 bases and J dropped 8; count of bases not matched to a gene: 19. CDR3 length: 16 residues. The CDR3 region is CASTPGGGADGGGYTF. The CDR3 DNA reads TGTGCCAGCACCCCAGGAGGGGGCGCCGACGGAGGGGGCTACACCTTC.

The CDR3 DNA is TGTGCCAGCAGTGACTCGGGGGACACCTACAATGAGCAGTTCTTC. Protein sequence: CASSDSGDTYNEQFF. The gene calls are TRBV6-4 and TRBJ2-1; D might be TRBD1 (6 bases). V lost 0 bases, J lost 2 bases, and 8 bases lay in between. There are 15 residues in the CDR3. Germline V gene sequence: CDR1 MRHNA, CDR2 SNTAGT.

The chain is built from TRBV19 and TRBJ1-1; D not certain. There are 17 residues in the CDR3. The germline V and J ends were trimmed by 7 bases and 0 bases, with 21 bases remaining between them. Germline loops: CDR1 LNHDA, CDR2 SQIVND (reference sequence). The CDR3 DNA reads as TGTGCCAGTATGACGAGGGCCGCGAGCGCATTGAACACTGAAGCTTTCTTT. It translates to CASMTRAASALNTEAFF.